These 9 T cell receptor beta chains were all obtained from the same sample, sequenced in a study of blood T cell repertoires in COVID-19 (dated by TCRdb to about 2020). The method behind the library was the immunoSEQ multiplex PCR assay. In TCRdb, the immuneACCESS table is reduced to in-frame sequences with V and J assigned. These tables do not hold every clone; where another copy was compared, an unresolved V gene accounts for under half, and the others remain unexplained. The sample records approximately 270,000 clones, approximately 85% of which are singletons. The top ten constitute 0.85% to 0.9% of the sample. Sequences were obtained from peripheral blood. The receptors were sampled from a human donor with COVID-19, enrolled during active disease. The donor label of this sample is uncertain.

The CDR3 region has the DNA TGTGCCAGCAGCTTAGAGACTGATAACACTGAAGCTTTCTTT. It yields the protein CASSLETDNTEAFF. The V and J genes are TRBV7-9 and TRBJ1-1; D gene ambiguous. The V and J ends lost 1 base and 2 bases respectively, with 8 bases between them. The CDR3 contains 14 residues. Germline CDR1 reads SEHNR; CDR2 reads FQNEAQ (reference sequence).

This chain uses TRBV28 with TRBJ1-6, with D perhaps TRBD1 (6 bases). The CDR3 length is 15 residues. The germline CDR1 and CDR2 sequences are MDHEN and SYDVKM. V was pared by 3 bases and J by 13 bases, with 19 bases between. The CDR3 here is CASSFSMGAMGPLHF. CDR3 DNA: TGTGCCAGCAGTTTTTCGATGGGGGCAATGGGGCCCCTCCACTTT.

This sequence joins TRBV6-5 and TRBJ1-2, with D maybe TRBD1 (5 bases). Germline V CDR1 and CDR2: MNHEY, SVGAGI. The V and J ends lost 7 bases and 4 bases respectively, with 19 bases between them. The CDR3 sequence is 15 residues long. The CDR3 sequence: CASTPTSTDTYGYTF. DNA for the CDR3: TGTGCCAGCACACCCACATCCACGGACACCTATGGCTACACCTTC.

This chain uses TRBV28 with TRBJ2-7, with 12 bases identical to TRBD2. CDR1 is MDHEN, CDR2 SYDVKM, per germline. The CDR3 is made up of 15 amino acids. With V trimmed by 6 bases and J by 4 bases, 7 bases remained unmatched. CDR3 DNA: TGTGCCAGCAGGTGGACTAGCGGGAACCGGTACGAGCAGTACTTC. Translated, it gives CASRWTSGNRYEQYF.

This clone was observed a few times. The chain has TRBV6-2 or TRBV6-3 and TRBJ1-4; D gene uncertain. CDR3 length: 14 residues. The V end lost 2 bases, the J end lost 8 bases, and 12 bases lay between the germline ends. CDR1 MNHEY and CDR2 SVGEGT come from the germline V gene. The CDR3 here is CASSYRGSGEKLFF. CDR3 in DNA: TGTGCCAGCAGTTACCGGGGTTCCGGGGAAAAACTGTTTTTT.

V is TRBV3-1 (or the pseudogene TRBV3-2) and J is TRBJ1-5; no firm D call. The V and J ends lost 1 base and 6 bases respectively, with 7 bases between them. Germline V gene lookup returns CDR1 LGHDT and CDR2 YNNKEL (reference sequence). The length of the CDR3 is 13 residues. This chain's CDR3 is CASSQGAVQPQHF. The DNA for the CDR3 is TGTGCCAGCAGCCAAGGGGCAGTTCAGCCCCAGCATTTT.

The chain couples TRBV6-6 to TRBJ1-3, with a weak D call TRBD1 (5 bases). V was shortened by 5 bases and J by 6 bases, with 17 bases between the two germline ends. CDR3 length equals 15 residues. Germline V CDR1 and CDR2: MNHNY, SVGAGI (reference sequence). CDR3 residues: CASSTSRANVNTIYF. CDR3 coding DNA: TGTGCCAGCAGTACCTCCAGGGCCAATGTAAACACCATATATTTT.

The rearrangement joins TRBV2 to TRBJ2-7; TRBD2 agrees at 7 bases. CDR3 length: 17 residues. With 0 bases clipped from V and 5 bases from J, the junction kept 13 bases outside the gene matches. Per the germline V gene, CDR1 is SNHLY and CDR2 is FYNNEI. The CDR3 bases are TGTGCCAGCAGTGAAGCGCTCTGGGGCGGGAGAGGGAACGAGCAGTACTTC. Protein product: CASSEALWGGRGNEQYF. Full variable domain (remainder filled in from reference TRBV2 and TRBJ2-7): EPEVTQTPSHQVTQMGQEVILRCVPISNHLYFYWYRQILGQKVEFLVSFYNNEISEKSEIFDDQFSVERPDGSNFTLKIRSTKLEDSAMYFCASSEALWGGRGNEQYFGPGTRLTVT.

The genes are TRBV5-5 and TRBJ2-5; 10 bases line up with TRBD1. This CDR3 has 15 residues. Germline CDR1 SGHKS, CDR2 YYEKEE (reference sequence). With 4 bases clipped from V and 1 base from J, the junction kept 4 bases outside the gene matches. The CDR3 sequence: CASSNRQGAQETQYF. CDR3 DNA sequence: TGTGCCAGCAGCAATCGACAGGGGGCCCAAGAGACCCAGTACTTC.